Shown below are 32 T cell receptor beta chains from a single sample sequenced in a study of blood T cells in healthy people across ages. A second PCR, run for about 7 to 11 cycles, used a sample-barcoded 5' primer plus a J-beta primer mix. TCRdb itself ran the 5' RACE reads through MiXCR, one entry per CDR3 protein. The table shows 1.5 million to 2 million distinct CDR3 sequences, with 49% occurring only once. The sample consisted of blood. These receptors all come from a woman between 40 and 50 years old in good health.

The chain employs TRBV7-2 and TRBJ2-1; the D gene is possibly TRBD1 (6 bases). In germline, CDR1 is SGHTA, CDR2 FQGNSA. V gave up 3 bases and J gave up 15 bases, with 18 bases separating them. The CDR3 runs 13 residues. The CDR3 is CASSLAGRGFGFF. As DNA, the CDR3 is TGTGCCAGCAGCTTGGCGGGTAGGGGGTTTGGGTTCTTC.

The V call is TRBV28, the J call TRBJ1-2; tentatively, D is TRBD1 (5 bases). The V end lost 2 bases, the J end lost 8 bases, and 15 bases lay between the germline ends. CDR1 MDHEN and CDR2 SYDVKM come from the germline V gene. The CDR3 covers 14 residues. CDR3 loop: CASSLGDDAYGYTF. In DNA, the CDR3 is TGTGCCAGCAGTTTAGGGGACGATGCGTACGGCTACACCTTC.

The chain links TRBV9 to TRBJ2-7; 7 bases align to TRBD1. Germline loops: CDR1 SGDLS, CDR2 YYNGEE. The junction had 8 bases not matched to a gene; V was cut back by 2 bases and J by 3 bases. The CDR3 length is 15 residues. The CDR3 DNA reads as TGTGCCAGCAGCGTTTCTGACAGGGTAAGCTACGAGCAGTACTTC. Protein product: CASSVSDRVSYEQYF.

This chain uses TRBV5-1 with TRBJ1-4, with D uncertain. V dropped 7 bases and J dropped 4 bases, with 14 bases sitting between them. The CDR3 runs 14 residues. The germline V gene has CDR1 SGHRS and CDR2 YFSETQ. CDR3: CASARTDLNEKLFF. Written as DNA, the CDR3 is TGCGCCAGCGCGCGGACGGACCTTAATGAAAAACTGTTTTTT. The complete variable domain, with remaining parts taken from reference TRBV5-1 and TRBJ1-4, reads KAGVTQTPRYLIKTRGQQVTLSCSPISGHRSVSWYQQTPGQGLQFLFEYFSETQRNKGNFPGRFSGRQFSNSRSEMNVSTLELGDSALYLCASARTDLNEKLFFGSGTQLSVL.

In this sample, this clonotype turned up a few times. This chain uses TRBV20-1 with TRBJ2-7; D unclear. Trimming left V 0 bases short and J 2 bases short, with 8 bases between. This CDR3 spans 13 amino acids. Germline V lookup: CDR1 DFQATT, CDR2 SNEGSKA (reference sequence). CDR3 sequence reads: CSARDGSPYEQYF. The CDR3 nucleotides read TGCAGTGCTAGAGATGGCAGTCCCTACGAGCAGTACTTC.

This clonotype was picked up a small number of times. V gene TRBV5-6 combines with J gene TRBJ2-7; TRBD2 is a possible D gene (6 bases). V lost 3 bases to trimming and J lost 2 bases, with 18 bases between them. This CDR3 has 16 amino acids. Germline V lookup: CDR1 SGHDT, CDR2 YYEEEE. As DNA, the CDR3 is TGTGCCAGCAGCTGGAAAGGACTACGAAAGGCCTACGAGCAGTACTTC. It translates to CASSWKGLRKAYEQYF.

On this clonotype: A junction boundary mismatches the germline segment, possibly from a read error. The chain links TRBV2 to TRBJ2-1; 7 bases are a match to TRBD1. This CDR3 has 17 amino acids. CDR1 SNHLY and CDR2 FYNNEI come from the germline V gene. The CDR3 DNA follows: TGTGCCAGCGGTGAAACAGGGGTCCCCCAACTATACAATGAGCAGTTCTTC. Protein sequence: CASGETGVPQLYNEQFF.

This sequence joins TRBV4-3 and TRBJ1-2, with D maybe TRBD1 (5 bases). V gave up 5 bases and J gave up 8 bases, with 18 bases separating them. The CDR3 length is 14 residues. Germline values: CDR1 LGHNA, CDR2 YSLEER. This CDR3 reads CASSSTSRVGGYTF. The CDR3 DNA sequence: TGCGCCAGCAGCTCTACTAGCAGGGTTGGGGGCTACACCTTC.

The chain recombines TRBV28 with TRBJ2-1; D unclear. The length of the CDR3 is 13 residues. V was pared by 6 bases and J by 8 bases, with 14 bases between. Germline CDR1 MDHEN, CDR2 SYDVKM. CDR3 residues: CASSPELSDEQFF. In nucleotides, the CDR3 is TGTGCCAGCAGCCCAGAGTTGAGTGATGAGCAGTTCTTC. Full variable domain (outside the CDR3, taken from reference TRBV28 and TRBJ2-1): DVKVTQSSRYLVKRTGEKVFLECVQDMDHENMFWYRQDPGLGLRLIYFSYDVKMKEKGDIPEGYSVSREKKERFSLILESASTNQTSMYLCASSPELSDEQFFGPGTRLTVL.

The chain employs TRBV12-3 or TRBV12-4 and TRBJ1-2; D is unresolved. V was pared by 5 bases and J by 2 bases, with 12 bases between. The CDR3 runs to 14 residues. CDR3 residues: CASSEIRRNYGYTF. CDR3 in DNA: TGTGCCAGCAGTGAGATTAGGCGCAACTATGGCTACACCTTC.

Regarding this clonotype: A much larger clone sits a single nucleotide away, making a read error possible. The genes are TRBV6-5 and TRBJ2-7; the match to TRBD2 covers 7 bases. Germline loops: CDR1 MNHEY, CDR2 SVGAGI. There are 13 residues in the CDR3. Losses at the gene ends were 1 base for V and 4 bases for J; bases not matched to a gene: 1. The DNA of the CDR3 is TGTGCCAGCAGTTACTGGGGGGGTTACGAGCAGTACTTC. Translated, it gives CASSYWGGYEQYF.

This clonotype appeared many times. The V gene is TRBV11-1, the J gene TRBJ2-3; no clear D gene. The CDR3 totals 12 residues. Per germline, CDR1 SGHAT and CDR2 FQDESV (reference sequence). The V end lost 2 bases, the J end lost 5 bases, and 5 bases lay between the germline ends. The CDR3 DNA follows: TGTGCCAGCAGCTTAAGGCGAGATACGCAGTATTTT. Translation gives CASSLRRDTQYF.

This clonotype was counted a few times. The gene calls are TRBV10-3 and TRBJ2-3; D possibly corresponds to TRBD1 (6 bases). CDR3 length: 16 amino acids. From germline, CDR1 is ENHRY and CDR2 SYGVKD. The V and J ends lost 5 bases and 2 bases respectively, with 17 bases between them. The CDR3 region has the DNA TGTGCCATCAGTAAACTGACAGGCACATCCACAGATACGCAGTATTTT. Translating it yields CAISKLTGTSTDTQYF.

The chain links TRBV20-1 to TRBJ2-3, with D possibly matching TRBD2 (5 bases). V was pared by 2 bases and J by 7 bases, with 10 bases between. The CDR3 runs 12 residues. The V gene's germline CDR1 is DFQATT and CDR2 SNEGSKA (reference sequence). CDR3 coding DNA: TGCAGTGCTAGACCGAGGGAAAATACGCAGTATTTT. Protein product: CSARPRENTQYF.

The chain joins TRBV5-6 to TRBJ2-2, with D perhaps TRBD1 or TRBD2 (6 bases each). Germline CDR1 and CDR2: SGHDT and YYEEEE. CDR3 length: 16 residues. Trimming cost V 2 bases and J 9 bases, with 20 bases left between them. CDR3: CASSLGSPRGGRELFF. CDR3 sequence (DNA): TGTGCCAGCAGCTTAGGCTCCCCCCGAGGGGGGAGGGAGCTGTTTTTT.

The chain carries TRBV19 and TRBJ1-1; 8 bases are shared with TRBD1. From germline, CDR1 is LNHDA and CDR2 SQIVND (reference sequence). The V and J ends lost 4 bases and 7 bases, in that order; junction bases with no gene match: 5. The length of the CDR3 is 13 residues. The CDR3 loop is CASSTRQGYEAFF. In DNA form, the CDR3 reads TGTGCCAGTAGTACCCGACAGGGGTATGAAGCTTTCTTT.

The chain is built from TRBV7-9 and TRBJ2-4; D remains unclear. CDR3 length: 14 residues. CDR1 is SEHNR, CDR2 FQNEAQ, per germline (reference sequence). The ends were cut back, 4 bases at V and 15 bases at J, with 22 bases in the middle. CDR3 coding DNA: TGTGCCAGCAGCTCTTGGACGGGCCAACCAGGTCTGTACTTC. Translating it yields CASSSWTGQPGLYF.

This clonotype was seen only a few times. The genes are TRBV4-2 and TRBJ2-3; 9 bases are a match to TRBD2. J lost 3 bases, V lost 0 bases, and 4 bases had no gene match. Per germline, CDR1 LGHNA and CDR2 YNFKEQ. The CDR3 loop spans 16 amino acids. The chain's CDR3 is CASSQEPGLATDTQYF. In DNA form, the CDR3 reads TGTGCCAGCAGCCAAGAACCGGGACTAGCTACAGATACGCAGTATTTT.

Regarding this clonotype: At one end, the junction sequence differs from germline, possibly due to a read error. The CDR3 reads CASSLEGGRWTEAFF. The DNA of the CDR3 is TGCGCCAGCAGCTTAGAGGGGGGAAGGTGGACTGAAGCTTTCTTT. The chain carries TRBV7-2 and TRBJ1-1; D is possibly TRBD1 (6 bases). Germline V gives CDR1 SGHTA, CDR2 FQGNSA. The CDR3 runs to 15 residues.

V gene TRBV9 combines with J gene TRBJ2-3, with TRBD2 matching over 8 bases. The germline V gene encodes CDR1 SGDLS and CDR2 YYNGEE. The V segment lost 2 bases and the J segment 6 bases; nucleotides outside the gene matches: 14. CDR3 size: 17 residues. The CDR3 loop is CASSVRPGLDFPDTQYF. CDR3 bases: TGTGCCAGCAGCGTGAGGCCGGGACTAGATTTCCCCGATACGCAGTATTTT.

V gene TRBV5-1 combines with J gene TRBJ1-2; tentative D call: TRBD1 (6 bases). V lost 1 base, J lost 5 bases, and 12 bases lay in between. Germline V CDR1 and CDR2: SGHRS, YFSETQ. CDR3 length: 14 residues. DNA of the CDR3: TGCGCCAGCAGCTTGAGCAGGGGAACTTATGGCTACACCTTC. Its translation: CASSLSRGTYGYTF.

The chain uses TRBV24-1 and TRBJ2-2, with D perhaps given as TRBD1 or TRBD2 (6 bases each). The CDR3 extends over 15 amino acids. CDR1 is KGHDR, CDR2 SFDVKD, per germline. Trimming left V 7 bases short and J 3 bases short, with 14 bases between. The CDR3 reads CATRGGRLDTGELFF. The CDR3 DNA reads TGTGCCACCAGAGGGGGGAGGTTGGACACCGGGGAGCTGTTTTTT.

The chain uses TRBV6-1 and TRBJ1-6, with D perhaps TRBD1 (6 bases). The V end was cut by 6 bases, the J end by 6 bases, with 24 bases between. This CDR3 has 18 residues. CDR1 is MNHNS, CDR2 SASEGT, per germline. The CDR3 protein is CASSRSGRGPLLNSPLHF. As DNA, the CDR3 is TGTGCCAGCAGCCGTTCGGGCAGGGGCCCTTTACTTAATTCACCCCTCCACTTT.

This chain's CDR3 is CASSPRTNEKLFF. The CDR3 DNA reads as TGTGCCAGCAGCCCAAGGACTAATGAAAAACTGTTTTTT. The chain uses TRBV7-2 and TRBJ1-4, with D uncertain. This CDR3 is built from 13 residues. The germline CDR1 and CDR2 sequences are SGHTA and FQGNSA. V lost 5 bases and J 2 bases, leaving 6 bases between the germline ends.

The V call is TRBV9, the J call TRBJ2-7, with 7 bases that match TRBD1. Gene TRBJ2-5 matches the end of the DNA better, so the J call may be wrong. This CDR3 has 15 residues. Per the germline V gene, CDR1 is SGDLS and CDR2 is YYNGEE. As DNA, the CDR3 is TGTGCCAGCAGCGTAGGGGCCTCAGGGGGTCAGACCCAGTACTTC. Translated: CASSVGASGGQTQYF.

The rearrangement links TRBV11-3 to TRBJ2-6, with 7 bases fitting TRBD1. With V trimmed by 5 bases and J by 1 base, 14 bases remained unmatched. This CDR3 spans 19 amino acids. Looked up from germline, CDR1 is SGHNT and CDR2 is YENEEA. The CDR3 bases are TGTGCCAGCAGCACCTGGACAGGAAAAGGAAGGTCTGGGGCCAACGTCCTGACTTTC. The encoded protein is CASSTWTGKGRSGANVLTF.

This clonotype came up a few times. The J gene is TRBJ2-1, the V gene TRBV6-2 or TRBV6-3, with 9 bases aligning to TRBD2. V was pared by 6 bases and J by 6 bases, with 9 bases of the junction left unmatched. CDR3 length: 15 residues. Looked up from germline, CDR1 is MNHEY and CDR2 is SVGEGT. The DNA for the CDR3 is TGTGCCAGCAGGCGCGGGGGGGCCAAGACCAATGAGCAGTTCTTC. Its translation is CASRRGGAKTNEQFF.

The chain recombines TRBV6-2 or TRBV6-3 with TRBJ1-5; TRBD1 agrees at 7 bases. The CDR3 is 15 residues long. Germline CDR1 and CDR2: MNHEY and SVGEGT. V lost 2 bases and J lost 1; bases outside the gene matches: 2. As DNA, the CDR3 is TGTGCCAGCAGTTACCGGACAGGCAGCAATCAGCCCCAGCATTTT. Protein sequence: CASSYRTGSNQPQHF.

The chain recombines TRBV27 with TRBJ2-6, with D uncertain. CDR1 MNHEY and CDR2 SMNVEV come from the germline V gene (reference sequence). The CDR3 consists of 15 residues. V gave up 8 bases and J gave up 0 bases, with 11 bases separating them. CDR3 amino acids: CASGHINSGANVLTF. The DNA for the CDR3 is TGTGCCAGCGGGCATATAAACTCTGGGGCCAACGTCCTGACTTTC.

CDR3 in DNA: TGTGCCAGCAGCCCAGGACAGGGGAAAGCTTTCTTT. Translation: CASSPGQGKAFF. The V call is TRBV7-2, the J call TRBJ1-1; the match to TRBD1 covers 9 bases. Germline CDR1 is SGHTA and CDR2 is FQGNSA. The V and J ends lost 5 bases and 9 bases, in that order; junction bases with no gene match: 4. The CDR3 is 12 amino acids.

In regard to this clonotype: A junction boundary mismatches the germline segment, possibly from a read error. V usage is TRBV12-3 or TRBV12-4 and J usage is TRBJ2-7; 7 bases align to TRBD1. The J call may be wrong; the DNA end is better matched by TRBJ2-5. The CDR3 sequence is 14 residues long. This CDR3 reads CTSSLTGLGETQYF. The CDR3 region has the DNA TGTACCAGCAGTTTGACAGGGCTGGGGGAGACCCAGTACTTC.

V usage is TRBV4-3 and J usage is TRBJ2-2; 9 bases are a match to TRBD2. CDR1 is LGHNA, CDR2 YSLEER, per germline. V gave up 1 base and J gave up 1 base; unmatched junction bases: 4. CDR3 size: 17 residues. The CDR3 is CASSQAKLAGNTGELFF. The DNA of the CDR3 is TGCGCCAGCAGCCAAGCCAAACTAGCGGGGAACACCGGGGAGCTGTTTTTT.